This T cell receptor (beta chain) comes out of a study of post-analysis software for immune sequencing data. Across the whole study: Relapsing-remitting, secondary progressive and progressive-relapsing forms made up the multiple sclerosis disease courses.

This clonotype has only a few counts. No antigen is known for it. Study results and caveats: F measure showed strong co-clustering of same-batch samples.

Libraries were made from TCR beta cDNA, and they carried unique molecular identifiers. TCRdb re-called the PCR reads with MiXCR, one entry per CDR3 protein. The data show about 460,000 distinct CDR3 sequences, less than 45% seen once. The TCR was taken from a girl under 18 with multiple sclerosis. The material sequenced was blood.

The CDR3 nucleotides are TGTGCCAGCAGGCCAGGCTCTAGCACAGATACGCAGTATTTT. Protein: CASRPGSSTDTQYF. V usage is TRBV7-2 and J usage is TRBJ2-3, with D hard to call. Germline CDR1 reads SGHTA; CDR2 reads FQGNSA. Trimming removed 6 bases from V and 0 bases from J, with 10 bases in between. The CDR3 sequence is 14 residues long.